These 18 T cell receptor beta chains were sequenced from one sample in a study of blood T cell repertoires in COVID-19. Using immunoSEQ multiplex PCR, the repertoire was profiled, and TCRdb retains in-frame clones only, with some absent. The sample includes 140,000 or so clones, 70% to 90% of them seen just once. The sample was peripheral blood. The receptor set was obtained from a woman in her 50s with acute or convalescent COVID-19.

V gene TRBV7-7 combines with J gene TRBJ2-5; TRBD2 aligns across 16 bases. V gave up 5 bases and J gave up 7 bases; unmatched junction bases: 7. Germline V lookup: CDR1 SSHAT, CDR2 FNYEAQ (reference sequence). The CDR3 loop spans 16 amino acids. DNA for the CDR3: TGTGCCAGCAGCCCGGGACTAGCGGGGGGGGTGCCGACCCAGTACTTC. Its protein is CASSPGLAGGVPTQYF.

This CDR3 reads CASRLHGQAVQETQYF. The CDR3 nucleotides read TGTGCCAGTAGACTCCATGGACAGGCAGTACAAGAGACCCAGTACTTC. The chain carries TRBV19 and TRBJ2-5, with TRBD1 matching over 7 bases. Germline V gene data show CDR1 as LNHDA and CDR2 as SQIVND (reference sequence). The ends lost 6 bases at V and 2 bases at J; junction bases unmatched: 12. This CDR3 spans 16 amino acids.

The V gene is TRBV4-3, the J gene TRBJ2-6; D possibly corresponds to TRBD1 (5 bases). Looked up from germline, CDR1 is LGHNA and CDR2 is YSLEER. The CDR3 runs to 17 residues. V was trimmed by 3 bases and J by 1 base, leaving 13 bases between them. CDR3 nucleotide sequence: TGCGCCAGCAGCCAGTGGAATCAGGGATCTGGGGCCAACGTCCTGACTTTC. Amino acids: CASSQWNQGSGANVLTF.

The chain employs TRBV6-5 and TRBJ1-2; 10 bases match TRBD1. CDR1 is MNHEY and CDR2 is SVGAGI in the germline V gene. Germline trimming cut 4 bases from V and 4 bases from J; bases unmatched to any gene: 6. This CDR3 comprises 15 residues. CDR3: CASSSGQGFFYGYTF. The CDR3 DNA is TGTGCCAGCAGTTCGGGACAGGGGTTCTTCTATGGCTACACCTTC.

The CDR3 sequence: CASRDRRENEKLFF. CDR3 coding DNA: TGTGCCAGCAGGGACCGACGGGAGAATGAAAAACTGTTTTTT. The chain uses TRBV2 and TRBJ1-4; D not resolved. Trimming pared 6 bases from V and 5 bases from J, leaving 13 bases between. Germline values: CDR1 SNHLY, CDR2 FYNNEI. The CDR3 is 14 residues long.

The rearrangement uses TRBV7-2 and TRBJ2-3; TRBD2 matches at 8 bases. The CDR3 length is 17 residues. V lost 2 bases to trimming and J lost 2 bases; unmatched junction nucleotides: 9. Germline V gene lookup returns CDR1 SGHTA and CDR2 FQGNSA. In DNA, the CDR3 is TGTGCCAGCAGCTTATTAGCGGGGACAAAACACACAGATACGCAGTATTTT. The encoded protein is CASSLLAGTKHTDTQYF.

This sequence joins TRBV24-1 and TRBJ2-1; D is unclear. Between the trimmed V and J ends, which lost 3 bases and 8 bases, there was a span of 13 bases. The germline V gene encodes CDR1 KGHDR and CDR2 SFDVKD. The CDR3 has 14 residues. CDR3 DNA sequence: TGTGCCACCAGTGATACAACGACAACTTATGAGCAGTTCTTC. The encoded protein is CATSDTTTTYEQFF.

V and J are TRBV3-1 (or the pseudogene TRBV3-2) and TRBJ1-6; no definite D call. Germline V gene sequence: CDR1 LGHDT, CDR2 YNNKEL (reference sequence). The length of the CDR3 is 12 residues. V lost 4 bases and J lost 10, with 8 bases in between. The CDR3 reads CASSPIGSPLHF. Here the CDR3 DNA reads TGTGCCAGCAGCCCGATTGGCTCACCCCTCCACTTT.

The chain links TRBV21-1 to TRBJ1-6. TRBV21-1 is designated a pseudogene. The CDR3 runs to 12 residues. The CDR3 DNA is TGTGCCAGGGAATGGGAGGGTTCACCCCTCCACTTT. Translating gives CAREWEGSPLHF.

The rearrangement joins TRBV6-5 to TRBJ1-2, with TRBD1 identical over 11 bases. Germline V lookup: CDR1 MNHEY, CDR2 SVGAGI. The V segment lost 0 bases and the J segment 6 bases; nucleotides outside the gene matches: 3. This CDR3 region has 15 residues. The CDR3 nucleotides are TGTGCCAGCAGTTACTCGGGGACAGGGGGGAATGGCTACACCTTC. Encoded protein: CASSYSGTGGNGYTF.

The rearrangement joins TRBV9 to TRBJ2-7; 10 nucleotides match TRBD1. The CDR3 totals 16 residues. Germline loops: CDR1 SGDLS, CDR2 YYNGEE. The V segment lost 0 bases and the J segment 5 bases; nucleotides outside the gene matches: 8. CDR3 DNA: TGTGCCAGCAGCGTAGCCGCCGGGACAGGGGCCCACGAGCAGTACTTC. Translation: CASSVAAGTGAHEQYF. Full variable domain (remainder filled in from reference TRBV9 and TRBJ2-7): DSGVTQTPKHLITATGQRVTLRCSPRSGDLSVYWYQQSLDQGLQFLIQYYNGEERAKGNILERFSAQQFPDLHSELNLSSLELGDSALYFCASSVAAGTGAHEQYFGPGTRLTVT.

This clone was counted once. The genes are TRBV11-2 and TRBJ1-5, with 7 positions matching TRBD1. This CDR3 contains 15 residues. Per the germline V gene, CDR1 is SGHAT and CDR2 is FQNNGV. V gave up 5 bases and J gave up 1 base; unmatched junction bases: 5. CDR3: CASSLGTDSNQPQHF. The CDR3 region has the DNA TGTGCCAGCAGCCTAGGGACAGACAGCAATCAGCCCCAGCATTTT.

The genes are TRBV19 and TRBJ1-5, with D possibly matching TRBD1 (5 bases). V was pared by 6 bases and J by 2 bases, with 11 bases between. CDR3 size: 14 residues. CDR1 and CDR2 from the germline V gene are LNHDA and SQIVND (reference sequence). The CDR3 sequence: CASRVSGGNQPQHF. CDR3 nucleotides: TGTGCCAGTAGGGTTTCGGGGGGCAATCAGCCCCAGCATTTT.

In its sample, this clone was seen once. This rearrangement joins TRBV7-3 to TRBJ2-6; 10 bases fit TRBD1. In germline, CDR1 is SGHTA, CDR2 FQGTGA. V was pared by 3 bases and J by 0 bases, with 8 bases of the junction left unmatched. CDR3 length: 19 residues. CDR3 in amino acids: CASSLLGQGISSGANVLTF. CDR3 DNA: TGTGCCAGCAGCTTGCTGGGACAGGGGATTTCCTCTGGGGCCAACGTCCTGACTTTC.

CDR3 region: CASSFAGGSYEQYF. In DNA, the CDR3 is TGTGCCAGCTCCTTTGCGGGGGGTTCGTACGAGCAGTACTTC. This chain joins TRBV11-2 and TRBJ2-7; 8 bases line up with TRBD2. The V segment lost 8 bases and the J segment 4 bases; nucleotides outside the gene matches: 10. CDR3 size: 14 residues. Germline V gene lookup returns CDR1 SGHAT and CDR2 FQNNGV.

This rearrangement joins TRBV7-2 to TRBJ2-7, with 8 bases matching TRBD2. Germline V gene sequence: CDR1 SGHTA, CDR2 FQGNSA. J gave up 0 bases and V 0 bases, and 4 bases lay outside the gene matches. The CDR3 totals 16 residues. The CDR3, as DNA: TGTGCCAGCAGCTTAGCTAGCGGGACCGACTCCTACGAGCAGTACTTC. This codes for CASSLASGTDSYEQYF.

The rearrangement links TRBV6-2 or TRBV6-3 to TRBJ2-3, with 11 bases fitting TRBD2. This CDR3 contains 17 residues. The germline V gene has CDR1 MNHEY and CDR2 SVGEGT. V shed 0 bases, J shed 5 bases, and the junction held 7 bases outside the gene matches. In DNA, the CDR3 is TGTGCCAGCAGTTACTCCGTAGCGGGGGGGCCAGAAGATACGCAGTATTTT. This codes for CASSYSVAGGPEDTQYF.

This rearrangement joins TRBV7-2 to TRBJ1-1; D is perhaps TRBD1 (5 bases). Between the trimmed V and J ends, which lost 11 bases and 3 bases, there was a span of 16 bases. CDR1 and CDR2 from the germline V gene are SGHTA and FQGNSA. CDR3 size: 13 residues. CDR3: CAATGGSDTEAFF. As DNA, the CDR3 is TGTGCCGCCACGGGGGGAAGTGACACTGAAGCTTTCTTT. Filled out from reference TRBV7-2 and TRBJ1-1, the complete variable domain reads GAGVSQSPSNKVTEKGKDVELRCDPISGHTALYWYRQSLGQGLEFLIYFQGNSAPDKSGLPSDRFSAERTGGSVSTLTIQRTQQEDSAVYLCAATGGSDTEAFFGQGTRLTVV.